The 20 T cell receptor beta chains below all came from one sample that was sequenced in a study of regulatory T cells in long-lasting Graves disease. This sample's time point: newly diagnosed GD, antithyroid drugs for less than 3 months. Scientists built the TCR library using RNA that was extracted from PBMCs. Building of the TCR beta libraries involved iRepertoire HTBI primers and Arm-PCR of CDR3 regions. TCRdb re-analysed the multiplex PCR reads in MiXCR, keeping a single row per CDR3 protein. The sample consists of 540,000 or so distinct CDR3 sequences, less than 15% of them appearing once. This sample also belongs to another study, concerning T cells in Graves' hyperthyroidism and ophthalmopathy.

This sample comprised peripheral blood mononuclear cells (PBMCs), obtained at new diagnosis, from a patient treated with antithyroid drugs. These receptors were obtained from a man in his thirties or forties with Graves disease.

This clonotype was picked up a small number of times. This chain links TRBV9 with TRBJ2-3; 9 positions agree with TRBD2. The germline V gene has CDR1 SGDLS and CDR2 YYNGEE. V dropped 3 bases and J dropped 2; count of bases not matched to a gene: 7. This CDR3 is built from 16 residues. The CDR3 DNA is TGTGCCAGCAGCGACAGAGCGGGAGGCGACACAGATACGCAGTATTTT. This encodes CASSDRAGGDTDTQYF.

This clonotype has a count of ten or more. V gene TRBV10-1 combines with J gene TRBJ1-1, with TRBD1 matching over 7 bases. V was clipped by 8 bases and J by 5 bases; unmatched bases: 8. The CDR3 loop spans 13 amino acids. CDR1 and CDR2 (germline): WNHNN, SYGVQD (reference sequence). The CDR3 coding sequence is TGCGCCAGCTTTCGGGACAGATCAACTGAAGCTTTCTTT. Protein: CASFRDRSTEAFF.

Notes on this clonotype: One base away lies a much larger clone, so this may be a sequencing read error. The V gene is TRBV5-1, the J gene TRBJ2-7; the match to TRBD1 covers 8 bases. The CDR3 is 17 amino acids. Germline CDR1 SGHRS, CDR2 YFSETQ. Trimming at V came to 3 bases and at J to 5 bases, leaving 16 bases not matched to a gene. DNA of the CDR3: TGCGCCAGCAGCTGGGATGACAGGGGACTTCCCACCCACGAGCAGTACTTC. Protein product: CASSWDDRGLPTHEQYF.

This clonotype was counted at least ten times. V is TRBV2 and J is TRBJ2-5; D not certain. The V end lost 0 bases, the J end lost 5 bases, and 7 bases lay between the germline ends. This CDR3 is 13 amino acids long. CDR1 is SNHLY, CDR2 FYNNEI, per germline. Here the CDR3 DNA reads TGTGCCAGCAGTGAAGCGGAGTGGGAGACCCAGTACTTC. Residues: CASSEAEWETQYF.

This chain connects TRBV27 to TRBJ2-7, with D perhaps given as TRBD1 or TRBD2 (5 bases each). The germline V gene has CDR1 MNHEY and CDR2 SMNVEV (reference sequence). The germline V and J ends were trimmed by 2 bases and 8 bases, with 19 bases remaining between them. This CDR3 has 15 amino acids. CDR3 DNA sequence: TGTGCCAGCAGTTTAACTATCCAGGGTTCGGGGAAGCAGTACTTC. Protein sequence: CASSLTIQGSGKQYF.

This chain uses TRBV6-5 with TRBJ2-2; 7 bases agree with TRBD1. J gave up 6 bases and V 0 bases, and 7 bases lay outside the gene matches. Germline CDR1 is MNHEY and CDR2 is SVGAGI. The CDR3 is 16 amino acids. The CDR3 region is CASSYSGETGAGELFF. CDR3 nucleotide sequence: TGTGCCAGCAGTTACTCGGGAGAAACAGGGGCCGGGGAGCTGTTTTTT.

This clonotype has a count of ten or more. The chain joins TRBV20-1 to TRBJ2-3; D remains unclear. CDR1 is DFQATT and CDR2 is SNEGSKA in the germline V gene (reference sequence). CDR3 length: 14 amino acids. The germline V and J ends were trimmed by 3 bases and 0 bases, with 10 bases remaining between them. CDR3 in amino acids: CSASSRTSTDTQYF. The CDR3 nucleotides read TGCAGTGCTAGCTCAAGAACTAGCACAGATACGCAGTATTTT.

This clonotype came up many times. This rearrangement joins TRBV19 to TRBJ1-1; 7 bases agree with TRBD1. The CDR3 is 15 residues long. Germline lookup yields CDR1 LNHDA and CDR2 SQIVND (reference sequence). Germline trimming cut 6 bases from V and 7 bases from J; bases unmatched to any gene: 14. The CDR3, as DNA: TGTGCCAGTAGAACTGGGGGTACAGGGGAAGTTGAAGCTTTCTTT. Its protein product is CASRTGGTGEVEAFF.

J is TRBJ2-2 and V is TRBV5-1, with 10 bases that match TRBD2. Unmatched junction bases numbered 3, after V lost 2 bases and J lost 5 bases. Germline loops: CDR1 SGHRS, CDR2 YFSETQ. The CDR3 contains 15 residues. The CDR3 sequence is CASSLEGLATGELFF. The CDR3 nucleotides read TGCGCCAGCAGCTTAGAGGGACTAGCGACCGGGGAGCTGTTTTTT. The full variable domain, rest sourced from reference TRBV5-1 and TRBJ2-2, is KAGVTQTPRYLIKTRGQQVTLSCSPISGHRSVSWYQQTPGQGLQFLFEYFSETQRNKGNFPGRFSGRQFSNSRSEMNVSTLELGDSALYLCASSLEGLATGELFFGEGSRLTVL.

This clonotype was counted between two and nine times. The chain carries TRBV15 and TRBJ2-1; 8 bases align to TRBD2. This CDR3 is 16 amino acids long. Looked up from germline, CDR1 is LNHNV and CDR2 is YYDKDF (reference sequence). V shed 1 base, J shed 4 bases, and the junction held 6 bases outside the gene matches. Here the CDR3 DNA reads TGTGCCACCAGCAGAGTAGCGGGGAGATCTTACAATGAGCAGTTCTTC. Protein product: CATSRVAGRSYNEQFF.

This clonotype was picked up many times. The J gene is TRBJ1-1, the V gene TRBV28; a possible D gene is TRBD1 (6 bases). Germline V lookup: CDR1 MDHEN, CDR2 SYDVKM. The CDR3 sequence is 15 residues long. V dropped 5 bases and J dropped 1 base, with 14 bases sitting between them. The CDR3 protein is CASSGGSLENTEAFF. CDR3 DNA sequence: TGTGCCAGCAGTGGGGGCTCCTTGGAGAACACTGAAGCTTTCTTT.

This clonotype occurred many times. The rearrangement uses TRBV12-3 or TRBV12-4 and TRBJ1-1; a weak D match, TRBD1 (5 bases). The length of the CDR3 is 15 residues. V lost 3 bases and J lost 2, with 13 bases in between. The CDR3 here is CASSFQDTLNTEAFF. The DNA for the CDR3 is TGTGCCAGCAGTTTCCAGGACACTCTAAACACTGAAGCTTTCTTT.

This clonotype has at least ten counts. As DNA, the CDR3 is TGTGCCAGCGCTCCCTCGGACTTGGGGGAGACCCAGTACTTC. Its protein is CASAPSDLGETQYF. The chain employs TRBV11-1 and TRBJ2-5, with D perhaps matching TRBD2 (5 bases). Deletions cut 8 bases from V and 5 bases from J, with 18 bases between. The CDR3 is made up of 14 amino acids. The germline CDR1 and CDR2 sequences are SGHAT and FQDESV (reference sequence).

Comment on this clonotype: One junction end does not reproduce the germline sequence, and a read error may be involved. The V gene is TRBV5-4, the J gene TRBJ2-2; 15 bases agree with TRBD2. The length of the CDR3 is 15 residues. Germline loops: CDR1 SGHNT, CDR2 YYREEE (reference sequence). The CDR3 sequence is CTSSLSGLAGGPLFF. In nucleotides, the CDR3 is TGTACCAGCAGCTTGAGTGGACTAGCGGGAGGGCCCCTGTTTTTT.

This clonotype was counted many times. This chain connects TRBV11-2 to TRBJ2-5; 8 positions agree with TRBD1. The length of the CDR3 is 17 residues. V lost 3 bases, J lost 2 bases, and 11 bases stayed unmatched. Germline V lookup: CDR1 SGHAT, CDR2 FQNNGV. CDR3 in amino acids: CASSLIWTGQGQETQYF. The CDR3 DNA reads TGTGCCAGCAGCTTGATTTGGACTGGACAGGGTCAAGAGACCCAGTACTTC.

This clonotype showed up many times. The rearrangement joins TRBV11-2 to TRBJ2-7; D is unclear. The V end lost 1 base, the J end lost 5 bases, and 15 bases lay between the germline ends. The CDR3 has 15 residues. Germline V gene lookup returns CDR1 SGHAT and CDR2 FQNNGV. The CDR3 region is CASSLGVVGTNEQYF. The CDR3 nucleotides read TGTGCCAGCAGCTTAGGAGTCGTGGGTACGAACGAGCAGTACTTC.

This clonotype was seen only a few times. The chain is built from TRBV6-4 and TRBJ2-1; D gene unclear. Trimming shortened V by 0 bases and J by 1 base, and 4 bases separated the two germline ends. CDR3 length: 14 residues. CDR1 is MRHNA and CDR2 is SNTAGT in the germline V gene. The CDR3 sequence: CASSDSMSYNEQFF. Here the CDR3 DNA reads TGTGCCAGCAGTGACTCGATGTCCTACAATGAGCAGTTCTTC.

Only a few counts were recorded for this clonotype. J is TRBJ2-6 and V is TRBV20-1; possible D gene TRBD2, 6 bases. The CDR3 runs to 13 residues. Per germline, CDR1 DFQATT and CDR2 SNEGSKA (reference sequence). V was clipped by 3 bases and J by 8 bases, with 11 bases between them. The CDR3 DNA reads as TGCAGTGCTAGCGGGAGTTCCCCCAACGTCCTGACTTTC. This codes for CSASGSSPNVLTF.

This clonotype showed up many times. The CDR3 loop reads CSARPRDREGGTGELFF. Here the CDR3 DNA reads TGCAGTGCTCGCCCTCGGGACAGGGAGGGGGGCACCGGGGAGCTGTTTTTT. V and J are TRBV20-1 and TRBJ2-2; 9 bases map to TRBD1. With 5 bases clipped from V and 4 bases from J, the junction kept 14 bases outside the gene matches. The CDR3 has 17 residues. The V gene's germline CDR1 is DFQATT and CDR2 SNEGSKA (reference sequence).

The table lists this clonotype with many counts. The V call is TRBV7-8, the J call TRBJ2-3; TRBD2 matches at 9 bases. CDR3 length equals 16 residues. Germline V gives CDR1 SGHVS, CDR2 FQNEAQ. V shed 5 bases, J shed 4 bases, and the junction held 10 bases outside the gene matches. The CDR3 DNA reads as TGTGCCAGCAGCCCACCTCAGCGGGAGGTCCCAGATACGCAGTATTTT. This translates into CASSPPQREVPDTQYF.